This T cell receptor beta chain comes out of a study of neurological immune-mediated disorders (dated by TCRdb to about 2019). For the wider study: Peripheral blood TCR-beta repertoires from patients with HTLV-I-associated myelopathy (HAM/TSP), patients with multiple sclerosis, and healthy controls were compared in the study using UMI-based sequencing. Of the approximately 65 subjects in the cohort, some 15 were HAM/TSP patients, around 34 were multiple sclerosis patients, and some 20 were healthy controls. Longitudinal samples, technical triplicates and paired sorted CD4+ and CD8+ T-cell subsets, alongside PBMC samples, were included among the approximately 110 TCR-beta libraries. Each longitudinal HAM/TSP and healthy donor was sampled at 3 time-points spaced at roughly 3-45 month intervals.

cDNA was synthesized by template-switch 5'RACE using a primer with a 10-nucleotide random unique molecular identifier that tagged each TCR transcript. Every sequencing run yielded over 180 million TCR-beta sequences covering 15-18 subjects. Total RNA was extracted with the RNeasy kit. Using the KAPA Real-time Library Amplification kit, TCR-beta VDJ regions were amplified with primers for the TCR constant region and the 5'RACE anchor. Sample indexes and Illumina adaptors were added in a first PCR, after which library yield was increased in a second PCR. After Ampure bead purification, the TCR product of roughly 650 bp was size-selected on a 2% E-gel SizeSelection system. Before pooling, library quality was assessed on a Bioanalyzer, concentration was determined with Qubit, and library quantification was performed with the Kapa Library Quantification kit. An Illumina HiSeq 2500 sequenced the libraries paired-end 2 x 150 bp. To increase sequence diversity, roughly 24-32% phiX was spiked into each library pool. On the authors' methods: The quality-filtered reads were processed with the UMI-based MiGEC pipeline, whose error correction step removed more than 80% of the raw TCR sequences. VDJ genes were aligned to IMGT germline references, and clonotypes were defined by unique CDR3 amino acid sequence plus V-J genes. Clonal expansion, Shannon diversity and CDR3 relatedness (CalcPairwiseDistances, ClusterSamples) were evaluated with VDJtools, and phylogenetic trees were built with CLCbio workbench. Using coefficient-of-variation modelling across technical triplicates, the study counted a clone as expanded if it had at least 8 unique UMIs. TCRdb redid the processing of the public reads, applying fastp at Q25 and MiXCR, and retained in-frame beta chains. A single entry per CDR3 protein holds the most common genes and DNA from its merged rows. The V and J calls come from TCRdb's annotation, not from the publication. This sample holds around 71,000 distinct CDR3 sequences; roughly 15% were observed only once. The ten largest clones capture roughly 4.5% of the sample.

Overall study results and their limits: No identical CDR3 amino acid sequences were shared among expanded clones across subjects, suggesting private TCR-beta repertoires in all groups. TCR clonal expansion was highest in HAM/TSP patients and lowest in MS patients, with MS patients falling below even healthy controls.

Points on this clonotype: It lacks a known antigen. No base quality values were provided; no much bigger clone lies one nucleotide off.

Explained via the paper, the time point label denotes: longitudinal time-point 1 (baseline). Libraries from unsorted PBMCs were made from 2 million PBMCs kept in RNAlater at -80 degrees C until RNA extraction. PBMCs were separated from peripheral blood using Ficoll-Hypaque density gradient centrifugation and then cryopreserved in liquid nitrogen. Trimming removed 8 bases from V and 2 bases from J; the gene matches leave 8 bases unexplained. CDR1 and CDR2, per the germline V gene, are SGHTA and FQGNSA. Spanning cysteine to phenylalanine, the CDR3 consists of 14 amino acids. Left in the record is the CDR3 DNA by itself, 42 bases read in frame from the first base.

Sequencing used PBMCs. The receptor's source is a female donor with HTLV-1-associated myelopathy (HAM/TSP). Recombination connected TRBV7-2 to TRBJ2-7; 8 central bases correspond to TRBD2. The CDR3 reads as follows: CASGTSGTPYEQYF. The DNA is TGTGCCAGCGGCACTAGCGGAACTCCCTACGAGCAGTACTTC.